This TCR beta chain was identified in a study of identical twins. For this clonotype: At one end, the junction sequence differs from germline, possibly due to a read error.

Looked up from germline, CDR1 is SGHTA and CDR2 is FQGNSA. This CDR3 comprises 15 residues. One entry per CDR3 protein, called by TCRdb with MiXCR from the 5' RACE reads. Of around 20,000 distinct CDR3 sequences listed, roughly 63% were seen once; the top ten hold 5.5% to 7.5%. The chain uses TRBV7-2 and TRBJ2-1; a weak D match, TRBD1 (6 bases). Sequencing was performed on memory (CD45RO+) T cells sorted from blood. This TCR was recovered from a woman between 18 and 29 years old in good health. This table probably holds off-target reads from a library built for another chain. The CDR3 is CASSETGTPYHEQFF. The CDR3 nucleotides are TGTGCCAGCAGCGAGACCGGGACACCCTACCATGAGCAGTTCTTC.